Presented here are 22 T cell receptor beta chains from one specimen sequenced in a study of cytomegalovirus exposure and HLA in healthy donors. Primers included in the PCR were 60 Vbeta and 13 Jbeta primers. Measured with immunoSEQ multiplex PCR; TCRdb has only the in-frame clones, and not every one. The sample includes a few hundred thousand clones, about nine tenths of them seen just once. The sequenced sample consisted of PBMCs. These receptors all come from a girl under 10 years old in good health and CMV-seronegative.

The V gene is TRBV30, the J gene TRBJ2-5; possible D gene TRBD2, 6 bases. This CDR3 contains 11 residues. CDR1 and CDR2 from the germline V gene are GTSNPN and SVGIG (reference sequence). Between the trimmed V and J ends, which lost 6 bases and 5 bases, there was a span of 10 bases. The CDR3 reads CACSGEETQYF. CDR3 nucleotides: TGTGCCTGCTCGGGGGAGGAGACCCAGTACTTC.

J is TRBJ2-7 and V is TRBV11-2; the D gene is possibly TRBD2 (5 bases). The CDR3 is 16 residues long. V lost 1 base and J lost 4, with 17 bases in between. Germline-derived CDR1 and CDR2 are SGHAT and FQNNGV. The CDR3 bases are TGTGCCAGCAGCTTAGCTGGGTACCTACTAGGGTACGAGCAGTACTTC. Translating gives CASSLAGYLLGYEQYF. The full variable domain, with the rest looked up from reference TRBV11-2 and TRBJ2-7, is EAGVAQSPRYKIIEKRQSVAFWCNPISGHATLYWYQQILGQGPKLLIQFQNNGVVDDSQLPKDRFSAERLKGVDSTLKIQPAKLEDSAVYLCASSLAGYLLGYEQYFGPGTRLTVT.

This clone was seen just once. The chain carries TRBV29-1 and TRBJ2-2; D is perhaps TRBD1 (5 bases). Trimming removed 4 bases from V and 0 bases from J, with 6 bases in between. The CDR3 runs 13 residues. Germline V lookup: CDR1 SQVTM, CDR2 ANQGSEA. CDR3 nucleotide sequence: TGCAGCGTTGGACAGCCGAACACCGGGGAGCTGTTTTTT. Protein product: CSVGQPNTGELFF.

The chain recombines TRBV9 with TRBJ1-1; TRBD1 matches at 8 bases. J was trimmed by 5 bases and V by 3 bases; bases with no gene match: 3. The CDR3 covers 13 residues. Germline CDR1 SGDLS, CDR2 YYNGEE. Here the CDR3 reads CASSAGTGTEAFF. The CDR3 nucleotides read TGTGCCAGCAGCGCCGGGACAGGTACTGAAGCTTTCTTT.

This clone was seen just once. The chain employs TRBV28 and TRBJ2-5; possibly TRBD2 for D (5 bases). V lost 3 bases, J lost 2 bases, and 13 bases lay in between. The germline gives CDR1 MDHEN, CDR2 SYDVKM. CDR3 length: 15 amino acids. In DNA, the CDR3 is TGTGCCAGCAGTTTTACTTGGACTGAACAAGAGACCCAGTACTTC. Translated: CASSFTWTEQETQYF.

The chain couples TRBV28 to TRBJ2-7; 9 positions agree with TRBD1. Germline V gives CDR1 MDHEN, CDR2 SYDVKM. V shed 6 bases, J shed 3 bases, and the junction held 12 bases outside the gene matches. The CDR3 extends over 16 amino acids. CDR3 sequence: CASSSPGTGNYYEQYF. In DNA form, the CDR3 reads TGTGCCAGCAGCTCCCCCGGGACAGGGAATTACTACGAGCAGTACTTC. Variable domain in full (rest from reference TRBV28 and TRBJ2-7): DVKVTQSSRYLVKRTGEKVFLECVQDMDHENMFWYRQDPGLGLRLIYFSYDVKMKEKGDIPEGYSVSREKKERFSLILESASTNQTSMYLCASSSPGTGNYYEQYFGPGTRLTVT.

This chain joins TRBV5-5 and TRBJ1-2, with TRBD1 matching over 9 bases. Per the germline V gene, CDR1 is SGHKS and CDR2 is YYEKEE (reference sequence). Trimming removed 0 bases from V and 1 base from J; junction bases left unmatched: 10. The CDR3 is 18 amino acids. The CDR3 sequence: CASSLAPGQGRGNYGYTF. The CDR3 coding sequence is TGTGCCAGCAGCTTGGCCCCGGGACAGGGAAGGGGTAACTATGGCTACACCTTC.

This clone was observed a single time. The rearrangement uses TRBV5-6 and TRBJ2-5, with TRBD1 identical over 9 bases. Judging by the DNA end, TRBJ2-7 fits better; the J call may be wrong. The CDR3 extends over 14 amino acids. Per germline, CDR1 SGHDT and CDR2 YYEEEE. CDR3 sequence reads: CASSWGQGNYEQYF. CDR3 sequence (DNA): TGTGCCAGCAGCTGGGGACAGGGCAACTACGAGCAGTACTTC.

The chain employs TRBV5-1 and TRBJ2-2, with 8 bases aligning to TRBD1. The CDR3 sequence is 16 residues long. From germline, CDR1 is SGHRS and CDR2 YFSETQ. The J segment lost 6 bases and the V segment lost 0 bases, leaving 7 bases of the junction unmatched. CDR3 nucleotide sequence: TGCGCCAGCAGCTTGGGAGGGACAGGCTCGGCCGGGGAGCTGTTTTTT. The encoded protein is CASSLGGTGSAGELFF.

This clone was recorded once. The chain links TRBV10-3 to TRBJ2-7, with TRBD1 matching 9 bases. The length of the CDR3 is 13 residues. The ends lost 8 bases at V and 5 bases at J; junction bases unmatched: 7. Germline lookup yields CDR1 ENHRY and CDR2 SYGVKD. The CDR3 DNA reads as TGTGCCATCTACCGGACAGGGGCTGACGAGCAGTACTTC. Protein: CAIYRTGADEQYF.

The rearrangement uses TRBV10-1 and TRBJ2-5, with 7 nucleotides matching TRBD2. V shed 6 bases, J shed 4 bases, and the junction held 8 bases outside the gene matches. Germline V lookup: CDR1 WNHNN, CDR2 SYGVQD (reference sequence). The CDR3 covers 14 residues. The CDR3 DNA follows: TGCGCCAGCAGCGCGCTAGCGGCCGGAGAGACCCAGTACTTC. Encoded protein: CASSALAAGETQYF.

The gene calls are TRBV13 and TRBJ2-5; possibly TRBD2 for D (6 bases). The ends were cut back, 3 bases at V and 7 bases at J, with 12 bases in the middle. CDR3 length equals 13 residues. The germline V gene encodes CDR1 PRHDT and CDR2 FYEKMQ (reference sequence). CDR3 coding DNA: TGTGCCAGCAGCTTCGGGACTGAAGGGACCCAGTACTTC. Protein: CASSFGTEGTQYF.

The V gene is TRBV2, the J gene TRBJ2-7; tentative D call: TRBD2 (5 bases). V dropped 6 bases and J dropped 4 bases, with 10 bases sitting between them. This CDR3 region has 12 residues. Germline assignment: CDR1 SNHLY and CDR2 FYNNEI. In DNA form, the CDR3 reads TGTGCCAGCAGAGAGGGCACATACGAGCAGTACTTC. It encodes CASREGTYEQYF.

This rearrangement joins TRBV27 to TRBJ1-6; 7 bases are a match to TRBD1. Germline V gene sequence: CDR1 MNHEY, CDR2 SMNVEV (reference sequence). With V trimmed by 2 bases and J by 5 bases, 6 bases remained unmatched. The CDR3 contains 16 residues. This CDR3 reads CASSLPRDRDNSPLHF. The CDR3 region has the DNA TGTGCCAGCAGTTTACCACGGGACAGAGATAATTCACCCCTCCACTTT.

V gene TRBV4-1 combines with J gene TRBJ2-7, with D possibly TRBD1 on 6 matching bases. Trimming shortened V by 3 bases and J by 2 bases, and 11 bases separated the two germline ends. This CDR3 is built from 14 residues. Germline loops: CDR1 MGHRA, CDR2 YSYEKL. The CDR3 loop reads CASSHEDSTYEQYF. The CDR3 nucleotides read TGCGCCAGCAGCCATGAGGACAGTACCTACGAGCAGTACTTC.

The chain combines TRBV28 with TRBJ1-5; TRBD1 aligns across 7 bases. CDR1 MDHEN and CDR2 SYDVKM come from the germline V gene. J was trimmed by 0 bases and V by 6 bases; bases with no gene match: 8. The length of the CDR3 is 16 residues. CDR3 DNA sequence: TGTGCCAGCAGCATCCGGGACAGTTATAGCAATCAGCCCCAGCATTTT. Translating gives CASSIRDSYSNQPQHF.

This clone is a singleton in its sample. The chain employs TRBV25-1 and TRBJ1-6, with 9 bases lining up with TRBD1. The junction had 8 bases not matched to a gene; V was cut back by 4 bases and J by 4 bases. CDR1 and CDR2 (germline): MGHDK, SYGVNS. The CDR3 runs 17 residues. CDR3 amino acids: CASSARGQGGYNSPLHF. CDR3 coding DNA: TGTGCCAGCAGTGCAAGGGGACAGGGTGGTTATAATTCACCCCTCCACTTT.

The chain uses TRBV9 and TRBJ1-2; 7 bases are shared with TRBD1. The ends lost 3 bases at V and 0 bases at J; junction bases unmatched: 5. Germline lookup yields CDR1 SGDLS and CDR2 YYNGEE. The CDR3 is 15 amino acids. CDR3 coding DNA: TGTGCCAGCAGCGGCCTCGGGACAGCTAACTATGGCTACACCTTC. This codes for CASSGLGTANYGYTF. Drawing the rest from reference TRBV9 and TRBJ1-2, the complete variable domain is DSGVTQTPKHLITATGQRVTLRCSPRSGDLSVYWYQQSLDQGLQFLIQYYNGEERAKGNILERFSAQQFPDLHSELNLSSLELGDSALYFCASSGLGTANYGYTFGSGTRLTVV.

This sequence joins TRBV7-9 and TRBJ1-4, with D tentatively TRBD1 (6 bases). CDR1 and CDR2 from the germline V gene are SEHNR and FQNEAQ (reference sequence). V dropped 5 bases and J dropped 5 bases, with 21 bases sitting between them. This CDR3 is 17 amino acids long. The CDR3 protein is CASSDGRRGALNEKLFF. Written as DNA, the CDR3 is TGTGCCAGCAGCGACGGTCGTCGGGGGGCCCTGAATGAAAAACTGTTTTTT.

The chain joins TRBV23-1 to TRBJ2-3, with TRBD2 identical over 13 bases. TRBV23-1 is an open reading frame, and its role is uncertain. The V segment lost 0 bases and the J segment 2 bases; nucleotides outside the gene matches: 5. The CDR3 loop spans 18 amino acids. CDR3 amino acids: CASSQSMGLAGITDTQYF. As DNA, the CDR3 is TGCGCCAGCAGTCAATCGATGGGACTAGCGGGAATCACAGATACGCAGTATTTT.

The chain carries TRBV13 and TRBJ2-7, with D possibly matching TRBD2 (6 bases). Germline lookup yields CDR1 PRHDT and CDR2 FYEKMQ (reference sequence). V gave up 4 bases and J gave up 2 bases, with 24 bases separating them. The length of the CDR3 is 18 residues. In nucleotides, the CDR3 is TGTGCCAGCAGCTCTGCTTCTCCGGGACTTCCTCAAGCCTACGAGCAGTACTTC. The encoded protein is CASSSASPGLPQAYEQYF.

V usage is TRBV4-1 and J usage is TRBJ2-3; D is unresolved. Looked up from germline, CDR1 is MGHRA and CDR2 is YSYEKL. V was shortened by 4 bases and J by 6 bases, with 8 bases between the two germline ends. This CDR3 has 12 amino acids. The DNA of the CDR3 is TGCGCCAGCAGCCGAATTGAGGATACGCAGTATTTT. Residues: CASSRIEDTQYF.